The 32 T cell receptor beta chains below all came from one sample that was sequenced in a study of T cells in Graves' hyperthyroidism and ophthalmopathy. The CDR3 regions of TCR beta were amplified from RNA transcripts. A first-round RT-PCR of the TCR CDR3 used the HTBI primer set. TCRdb reanalysed the multiplex PCR reads using MiXCR and keeps one entry per CDR3 protein. Of 300,000 to 450,000 distinct CDR3 sequences listed, roughly a sixth were seen once; the top ten hold around a third. Sequencing was done on a sample of blood. The receptor source for this set is a woman in her 30s with Graves' hyperthyroidism that later progressed to Graves' ophthalmopathy.

This clonotype was seen many times. The chain joins TRBV4-1 to TRBJ2-3; 10 bases agree with TRBD2. This CDR3 has 17 amino acids. Losses at the gene ends were 3 bases for V and 0 bases for J; bases not matched to a gene: 6. The germline V gene has CDR1 MGHRA and CDR2 YSYEKL. The CDR3 DNA reads as TGCGCCAGCAGCCAGCTAAAGACTAGCGGGAGCACAGATACGCAGTATTTT. Translating it yields CASSQLKTSGSTDTQYF.

This clonotype was observed at least ten times. This chain joins TRBV28 and TRBJ2-7; a possible D gene is TRBD1 (6 bases). Germline assignment: CDR1 MDHEN and CDR2 SYDVKM. There are 15 residues in the CDR3. The ends were cut back, 5 bases at V and 3 bases at J, with 17 bases in the middle. CDR3 region: CASSLFGTSNYEQYF. The CDR3 DNA follows: TGTGCCAGCAGTCTGTTCGGGACATCCAACTACGAGCAGTACTTC.

This chain links TRBV4-1 with TRBJ1-3; no reliable D call. V shed 0 bases and J shed 0 bases, with 9 bases lying between them. The germline CDR1 and CDR2 sequences are MGHRA and YSYEKL. CDR3 size: 16 residues. The CDR3, as DNA: TGCGCCAGCAGCCAAGACACCCTCTTCTCTGGAAACACCATATATTTT. Translated, it gives CASSQDTLFSGNTIYF.

J is TRBJ2-2 and V is TRBV10-3; 8 bases align to TRBD1. The CDR3 loop spans 14 amino acids. Looked up from germline, CDR1 is ENHRY and CDR2 is SYGVKD. The V segment lost 8 bases and the J segment 5 bases; nucleotides outside the gene matches: 7. The CDR3: CAIPGGQETGELFF. The CDR3 region has the DNA TGTGCCATCCCTGGGGGACAGGAGACCGGGGAGCTGTTTTTT.

This clonotype occurred many times. The chain recombines TRBV27 with TRBJ2-5, with a tentative D call TRBD1 (5 bases). CDR3 length equals 16 residues. Trimming stripped 5 bases from V and 5 bases from J, with 21 bases between. Germline lookup yields CDR1 MNHEY and CDR2 SMNVEV (reference sequence). The CDR3 reads CASSPYQDTLGETQYF. For the CDR3, the DNA is TGTGCCAGCAGTCCCTATCAGGACACCCTGGGGGAGACCCAGTACTTC.

This clonotype was seen repeatedly, ten times or more. The chain carries TRBV29-1 and TRBJ1-1; D may be TRBD1 (6 bases). The CDR3 runs 12 residues. Trimming removed 3 bases at V and 7 bases at J, with 12 bases between. Germline assignment: CDR1 SQVTM and CDR2 ANQGSEA. CDR3: CSVEVRGGEAFF. CDR3 DNA: TGCAGCGTTGAGGTCAGAGGGGGTGAAGCTTTCTTT.

The J gene is TRBJ1-2, the V gene TRBV7-9; D not resolved. Germline lookup yields CDR1 SEHNR and CDR2 FQNEAQ (reference sequence). This CDR3 comprises 14 residues. V was clipped by 5 bases and J by 4 bases, with 14 bases between them. CDR3 sequence reads: CASSHPTDFYGYTF. The CDR3 DNA is TGTGCCAGCAGCCACCCGACGGACTTCTATGGCTACACCTTC. The full variable domain, completed using reference TRBV7-9 and TRBJ1-2, is DTGVSQNPRHKITKRGQNVTFRCDPISEHNRLYWYRQTLGQGPEFLTYFQNEAQLEKSRLLSDRFSAERPKGSFSTLEIQRTEQGDSAMYLCASSHPTDFYGYTFGSGTRLTVV.

This clonotype was detected a few times. This chain joins TRBV10-2 and TRBJ2-7, with TRBD2 as a possible D gene (7 bases). Germline CDR1 is WSHSY and CDR2 is SAAADI. Trimming took 10 bases from V and 3 from J, leaving 19 bases between them. The CDR3 runs to 14 residues. The CDR3 DNA is TGCGCCACAGCAGTTGGGAGGGGGGGCTACGAGCAGTACTTC. Residues: CATAVGRGGYEQYF.

This clonotype was counted only a few times. The V call is TRBV6-2 or TRBV6-3, the J call TRBJ2-1; D might be TRBD2 (7 bases). The CDR3 is 15 amino acids. The V and J ends lost 4 bases and 5 bases respectively, with 15 bases between them. The germline CDR1 and CDR2 sequences are MNHEY and SVGEGT. In DNA, the CDR3 is TGTGCCAGCAGTTTGGGGGGGGGCTGGAACAATGAGCAGTTCTTC. Residues: CASSLGGGWNNEQFF.

The V and J genes are TRBV15 and TRBJ2-1, with 11 bases aligning to TRBD2. CDR1 is LNHNV, CDR2 YYDKDF, per germline (reference sequence). V dropped 3 bases and J dropped 10; count of bases not matched to a gene: 8. The CDR3 is made up of 15 amino acids. Here the CDR3 DNA reads TGTGCCACCAGCAGCAATAGCGGGGGGGCAAAAGAGCAGTTCTTC. It encodes CATSSNSGGAKEQFF.

This clonotype was counted ten times or more. The chain links TRBV7-6 to TRBJ2-3; unclear D gene. Germline V gene sequence: CDR1 SGHVS, CDR2 FNYEAQ. CDR3 size: 14 residues. Trimming stripped 5 bases from V and 4 bases from J, with 13 bases between. The CDR3: CASSPTTHADTQYF. The DNA for the CDR3 is TGTGCCAGCAGCCCCACGACCCACGCAGATACGCAGTATTTT.

This clonotype was seen a handful of times. The chain employs TRBV4-1 and TRBJ1-2; D gene unclear. This CDR3 spans 16 amino acids. V gave up 3 bases and J gave up 1 base, with 15 bases separating them. The germline V gene has CDR1 MGHRA and CDR2 YSYEKL. CDR3 protein: CASSQRWSGLNYGYTF. The CDR3 DNA reads as TGCGCCAGCAGCCAGCGGTGGTCCGGACTTAACTATGGCTACACCTTC.

The chain combines TRBV6-2 or TRBV6-3 with TRBJ2-2; the D is unclear. This CDR3 comprises 13 residues. Trimming took off 0 bases at V and 5 bases at J, with 4 bases between the two ends. CDR1 and CDR2 from the germline V gene are MNHEY and SVGEGT. The CDR3 nucleotides are TGTGCCAGCAGTTACTCCCGGACCGGGGAGCTGTTTTTT. This encodes CASSYSRTGELFF.

This clonotype was seen a few times. This chain uses TRBV28 with TRBJ2-1, with D perhaps TRBD1 (6 bases). V was clipped by 5 bases and J by 0 bases, with 26 bases between them. CDR3 length: 20 residues. Germline lookup yields CDR1 MDHEN and CDR2 SYDVKM. The CDR3 loop reads CASSETPRQVLTSSYNEQFF. The DNA for the CDR3 is TGTGCCAGCAGTGAGACACCTCGACAGGTTCTTACTAGCTCCTACAATGAGCAGTTCTTC.

The chain is built from TRBV7-8 and TRBJ2-2; 9 nucleotides match TRBD2. Germline CDR1 reads SGHVS; CDR2 reads FQNEAQ. Germline trimming cut 5 bases from V and 2 bases from J; bases unmatched to any gene: 6. There are 16 residues in the CDR3. For the CDR3, the DNA is TGTGCCAGCAGCGCCAGACTAGCGGATAACACCGGGGAGCTGTTTTTT. Translated, it gives CASSARLADNTGELFF. Full variable domain (remainder filled in from reference TRBV7-8 and TRBJ2-2): GAGVSQSPRYKVAKRGQDVALRCDPISGHVSLFWYQQALGQGPEFLTYFQNEAQLDKSGLPSDRFFAERPEGSVSTLKIQRTQQEDSAVYLCASSARLADNTGELFFGEGSRLTVL.

The gene calls are TRBV7-9 and TRBJ2-2, with TRBD1 identical over 11 bases. The CDR3 has 15 residues. Germline V gene lookup returns CDR1 SEHNR and CDR2 FQNEAQ (reference sequence). The V segment lost 4 bases and the J segment 3 bases; nucleotides outside the gene matches: 1. CDR3 amino acids: CASSWTGGHTGELFF. The DNA of the CDR3 is TGTGCCAGCAGCTGGACAGGGGGCCACACCGGGGAGCTGTTTTTT.

The gene calls are TRBV6-2 or TRBV6-3 and TRBJ1-5; the D gene is possibly TRBD1 (5 bases). Trimming left V 6 bases short and J 2 bases short, with 8 bases between. The CDR3 sequence is 13 residues long. Germline V gene lookup returns CDR1 MNHEY and CDR2 SVGEGT. CDR3 residues: CASRRGRNQPQHF. The CDR3 coding sequence is TGTGCCAGCAGGAGGGGCCGCAATCAGCCCCAGCATTTT.

The V call is TRBV5-8, the J call TRBJ2-5, with a weak D call TRBD2 (5 bases). V lost 0 bases, J lost 3 bases, and 12 bases lay in between. Germline lookup yields CDR1 SGHTS and CDR2 YDEGEE. This CDR3 spans 15 amino acids. CDR3 coding DNA: TGTGCCAGCAGCTTGGCCGGCGACTACGAAGAGACCCAGTACTTC. Translating gives CASSLAGDYEETQYF. Full variable domain (missing parts from reference TRBV5-8 and TRBJ2-5): EAGVTQSPTHLIKTRGQQATLRCSPISGHTSVYWYQQALGLGLQFLLWYDEGEERNRGNFPPRFSGRQFPNYSSELNVNALELEDSALYLCASSLAGDYEETQYFGPGTRLLVL.

The table lists this clonotype with many counts. The chain is built from TRBV19 and TRBJ2-5, with D perhaps TRBD1 (6 bases). The CDR3 has 16 amino acids. Trimming took off 6 bases at V and 2 bases at J, with 19 bases between the two ends. CDR1 is LNHDA, CDR2 SQIVND, per germline (reference sequence). For the CDR3, the DNA is TGTGCCAGTAGCGCGATGACAGGTGATGAACAAGAGACCCAGTACTTC. Translation gives CASSAMTGDEQETQYF.

The V and J genes are TRBV11-2 and TRBJ2-1; TRBD2 matches 11 bases. This CDR3 has 17 amino acids. V trimming: 4 bases; J trimming: 3 bases; junction bases outside the gene matches: 8. Germline CDR1 and CDR2: SGHAT and FQNNGV. The CDR3 DNA follows: TGTGCCAGCAGCTCCACGACTAGCGGGACGTACTACAATGAGCAGTTCTTC. The encoded protein is CASSSTTSGTYYNEQFF.

There are many counts of this clonotype. The chain links TRBV30 to TRBJ2-2, with 12 bases matching TRBD2. CDR1 is GTSNPN, CDR2 SVGIG, per germline (reference sequence). The CDR3 contains 15 residues. Germline trimming cut 6 bases from V and 8 bases from J; bases unmatched to any gene: 10. The CDR3 sequence is CACSLRTSGIGELFF. The CDR3 DNA reads as TGTGCCTGTTCCCTCCGGACTAGCGGGATAGGGGAGCTGTTTTTT.

This clonotype was counted at least ten times. The CDR3 loop reads CAISEDGGTNEKLFF. The CDR3 DNA follows: TGTGCCATCAGTGAGGACGGAGGAACTAATGAAAAACTGTTTTTT. This chain uses TRBV10-3 with TRBJ1-4; the D is unclear. Trimming pared 2 bases from V and 1 base from J, leaving 8 bases between. From germline, CDR1 is ENHRY and CDR2 SYGVKD. The CDR3 covers 15 residues.

This clonotype was found a few times. The CDR3 DNA is TGTGCCAGCAGCCCCGGGACATATACGCAGTATTTT. Protein product: CASSPGTYTQYF. The rearrangement uses TRBV3-1 and TRBJ2-3; D possibly corresponds to TRBD1 (6 bases). Deletions cut 4 bases from V and 7 bases from J, with 9 bases between. The V gene's germline CDR1 is LGHDT and CDR2 YNNKEL (reference sequence). The CDR3 has 12 residues.

Many counts were recorded for this clonotype. This chain joins TRBV2 and TRBJ1-2; no definite D call. V lost 5 bases to trimming and J lost 2 bases, with 6 bases between them. This CDR3 comprises 12 residues. The germline gives CDR1 SNHLY, CDR2 FYNNEI. The CDR3 sequence: CASSQDNYGYTF. The CDR3 bases are TGTGCCAGCAGTCAAGACAACTATGGCTACACCTTC. Supplemented by reference TRBV2 and TRBJ1-2, the full variable domain reads EPEVTQTPSHQVTQMGQEVILRCVPISNHLYFYWYRQILGQKVEFLVSFYNNEISEKSEIFDDQFSVERPDGSNFTLKIRSTKLEDSAMYFCASSQDNYGYTFGSGTRLTVV.

The gene calls are TRBV6-2 or TRBV6-3 and TRBJ1-5; 8 positions agree with TRBD1. This CDR3 has 14 residues. The V gene end was trimmed by 10 bases and the J gene end by 6 bases; junction bases not matched to a gene: 11. Germline V gene data show CDR1 as MNHEY and CDR2 as SVGEGT. The CDR3 sequence: CAIVTGEGGQPQHF. In DNA, the CDR3 is TGTGCCATCGTGACAGGGGAGGGAGGTCAGCCCCAGCATTTT.

Remarks on this clonotype: A much larger clone differs by one base, so this may be a read error. The V and J genes are TRBV15 and TRBJ2-7, with a weak D call TRBD1 (6 bases). CDR3 size: 17 residues. V was cut by 2 bases and J by 4 bases, with 21 bases left in between. The germline V gene encodes CDR1 LNHNV and CDR2 YYDKDF (reference sequence). CDR3 amino acids: CATSRKHTGAGEYEQYF. The CDR3 DNA follows: TGTGCCACCAGCAGAAAACATACCGGGGCAGGGGAGTACGAGCAGTACTTC.

This clonotype was picked up a small number of times. The chain is built from TRBV7-6 and TRBJ2-1, with 8 bases that match TRBD2. After removal of 3 bases from V and 10 bases from J, the junction contained 11 bases not matched to a gene. CDR1 SGHVS and CDR2 FNYEAQ come from the germline V gene. The CDR3 runs 15 residues. The CDR3 loop is CASSFGPGGEYEQFF. The CDR3 bases are TGTGCCAGCAGCTTCGGTCCCGGGGGGGAGTACGAGCAGTTCTTC.

This clonotype has ten or more counts. This chain links TRBV29-1 with TRBJ1-2; D remains ambiguous. This CDR3 contains 16 residues. Germline CDR1 and CDR2: SQVTM and ANQGSEA. Trimming took off 0 bases at V and 8 bases at J, with 22 bases between the two ends. The CDR3 loop is CSVEDPRWQRVGGYTF. CDR3 bases: TGCAGCGTTGAAGACCCGAGGTGGCAGAGGGTTGGAGGCTACACCTTC.

This clonotype was recorded many times. The chain uses TRBV11-2 and TRBJ2-1; D perhaps matches TRBD2 (5 bases). Trimming pared 0 bases from V and 0 bases from J, leaving 12 bases between. Germline values: CDR1 SGHAT, CDR2 FQNNGV. The CDR3 has 17 residues. The CDR3 DNA reads as TGTGCCAGCAGCTTAGATCTTTTTGGGAGCTCCTACAATGAGCAGTTCTTC. Encoded protein: CASSLDLFGSSYNEQFF.

This clonotype was observed once. The gene calls are TRBV5-6 and TRBJ2-1; TRBD1 matches at 9 bases. The junction had 11 bases not matched to a gene; V was cut back by 4 bases and J by 6 bases. This CDR3 has 16 residues. Germline loops: CDR1 SGHDT, CDR2 YYEEEE. In nucleotides, the CDR3 is TGTGCCAGCAGCGAACTACAACAGGGGGCCGGCAATGAGCAGTTCTTC. Translation gives CASSELQQGAGNEQFF.

This clonotype showed up many times. This rearrangement joins TRBV3-1 to TRBJ2-7, with D uncertain. V lost 0 bases, J lost 3 bases, and 9 bases lay in between. Per germline, CDR1 LGHDT and CDR2 YNNKEL (reference sequence). This CDR3 contains 14 residues. The CDR3 here is CASSQDHVNYEQYF. DNA for the CDR3: TGTGCCAGCAGCCAAGACCACGTAAACTACGAGCAGTACTTC.

This clonotype was picked up a small number of times. The chain is built from TRBV11-2 and TRBJ2-7, with unresolved D. Trimming removed 5 bases from V and 3 bases from J, with 17 bases in between. The CDR3 length is 15 residues. The germline gives CDR1 SGHAT, CDR2 FQNNGV. The CDR3 DNA follows: TGTGCCAGCAGCCTCGACCGAAAGGGCCACTACGAGCAGTACTTC. Protein: CASSLDRKGHYEQYF.